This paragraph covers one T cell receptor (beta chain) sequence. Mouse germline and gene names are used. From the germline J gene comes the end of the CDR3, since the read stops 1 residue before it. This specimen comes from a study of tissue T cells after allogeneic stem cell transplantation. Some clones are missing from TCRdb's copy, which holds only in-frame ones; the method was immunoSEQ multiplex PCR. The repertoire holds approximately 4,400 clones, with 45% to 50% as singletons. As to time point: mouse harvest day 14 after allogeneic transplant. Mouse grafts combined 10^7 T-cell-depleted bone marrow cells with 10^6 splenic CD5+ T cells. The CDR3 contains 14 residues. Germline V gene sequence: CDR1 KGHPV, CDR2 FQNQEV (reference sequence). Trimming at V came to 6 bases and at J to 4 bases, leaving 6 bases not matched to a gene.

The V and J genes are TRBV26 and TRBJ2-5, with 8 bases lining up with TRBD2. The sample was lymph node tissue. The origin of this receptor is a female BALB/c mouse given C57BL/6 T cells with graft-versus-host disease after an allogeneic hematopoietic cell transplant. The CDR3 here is CASRSTGGEDTQYF. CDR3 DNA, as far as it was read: TGTGCCAGCAGAAGTACTGGGGGCGAAGACACCCAGTAC.